The 13 T cell receptor beta chains listed next were all sequenced from one sample in a study of blood T cell repertoires in COVID-19 (dated by TCRdb to 2018 to 2020). The protocol used for the library was the immunoSEQ multiplex PCR assay. This is the immuneACCESS table as TCRdb keeps it, with only in-frame sequences that have V and J called. A part of the clones is gone; compared with another copy, unresolved V genes explain less than half, and the rest is unexplained. The sample profile shows roughly 180,000 clones; approximately 85% of them were found once. About 1.2% of the sample is taken by the ten largest. The sample taken for sequencing was peripheral blood. These receptors originate from a man in his 60s who had recovered from COVID-19.

V usage is TRBV2 and J usage is TRBJ1-5, with 8 bases that match TRBD1. The V and J ends lost 1 base and 3 bases, in that order; junction bases with no gene match: 2. This CDR3 is built from 15 residues. Per the germline V gene, CDR1 is SNHLY and CDR2 is FYNNEI. The CDR3 nucleotides read TGTGCCAGCAGTGAAGTGGACAGGGTCAATCAGCCCCAGCATTTT. It is translated as CASSEVDRVNQPQHF.

The V and J genes are TRBV5-1 and TRBJ2-5, with D maybe TRBD2 (6 bases). Germline V gene data show CDR1 as SGHRS and CDR2 as YFSETQ. Trimming shortened V by 3 bases and J by 2 bases, and 14 bases separated the two germline ends. The CDR3 sequence is 15 residues long. The CDR3 spells CASSSGGSQQETQYF. The DNA for the CDR3 is TGCGCCAGCAGCTCCGGGGGATCTCAGCAAGAGACCCAGTACTTC.

V and J are TRBV9 and TRBJ2-3, with 12 bases aligning to TRBD2. CDR3 length: 18 residues. The germline gives CDR1 SGDLS, CDR2 YYNGEE. With V trimmed by 0 bases and J by 5 bases, 10 bases remained unmatched. As DNA, the CDR3 is TGTGCCAGCAGCGTAGTGGCTAGCGGGGGGGCGATTTTAGATACGCAGTATTTT. Translation: CASSVVASGGAILDTQYF.

The CDR3 DNA sequence: TGTGCCAGCACCGTGGACAGCGTCGGCTATGGCTACACCTTC. Translated, it gives CASTVDSVGYGYTF. The V and J genes are TRBV6-6 and TRBJ1-2; D may be TRBD1 (6 bases). Trimming left V 7 bases short and J 4 bases short, with 16 bases between. CDR1 MNHNY and CDR2 SVGAGI come from the germline V gene (reference sequence). The CDR3 totals 14 residues.

The chain couples TRBV5-4 to TRBJ2-7, with a weak D call TRBD2 (5 bases). Germline-derived CDR1 and CDR2 are SGHNT and YYREEE (reference sequence). This CDR3 has 11 amino acids. Trimming pared 0 bases from V and 9 bases from J, leaving 7 bases between. This CDR3 reads CASSLGAGQYF. The CDR3 region has the DNA TGTGCCAGCAGCTTGGGCGCGGGGCAGTACTTC. Full variable domain (rest looked up from reference TRBV5-4 and TRBJ2-7): ETGVTQSPTHLIKTRGQQVTLRCSSQSGHNTVSWYQQALGQGPQFIFQYYREEENGRGNFPPRFSGLQFPNYSSELNVNALELDDSALYLCASSLGAGQYFGPGTRLTVT.

The J gene is TRBJ2-3, the V gene TRBV6-4, with a tentative D call TRBD1 (5 bases). Germline V gene lookup returns CDR1 MRHNA and CDR2 SNTAGT. V lost 2 bases and J 0 bases, leaving 9 bases between the germline ends. The CDR3 is 15 residues long. The CDR3 sequence is CASSDGAYSTDTQYF. CDR3 nucleotide sequence: TGTGCCAGCAGTGACGGGGCATATAGCACAGATACGCAGTATTTT.

V is TRBV5-1 and J is TRBJ2-7, with 15 bases lining up with TRBD2. The CDR3 extends over 16 amino acids. CDR1 is SGHRS and CDR2 is YFSETQ in the germline V gene. V shed 4 bases, J shed 4 bases, and the junction held 6 bases outside the gene matches. CDR3 nucleotide sequence: TGCGCCAGCAGCCCACCGGGACTAGCGGGGGGTTACGAGCAGTACTTC. This gives the protein CASSPPGLAGGYEQYF.

The chain carries TRBV29-1 and TRBJ2-3, with 7 bases identical to TRBD2. CDR1 SQVTM and CDR2 ANQGSEA come from the germline V gene. The CDR3 length is 16 residues. With 7 bases clipped from V and 6 bases from J, the junction kept 19 bases outside the gene matches. The CDR3 reads CSAPGPGGLLADTQYF. The CDR3 region has the DNA TGCAGCGCCCCGGGACCGGGGGGTTTGTTGGCGGATACGCAGTATTTT.

This chain joins TRBV2 and TRBJ1-5, with a possible D match to TRBD1 (5 bases). The CDR3 contains 14 residues. The V end lost 3 bases, the J end lost 3 bases, and 9 bases lay between the germline ends. Germline V lookup: CDR1 SNHLY, CDR2 FYNNEI. In DNA, the CDR3 is TGTGCCAGCAGTGACAGGGATAACAATCAGCCCCAGCATTTT. Encoded protein: CASSDRDNNQPQHF. Variable domain in full (rest from reference TRBV2 and TRBJ1-5): EPEVTQTPSHQVTQMGQEVILRCVPISNHLYFYWYRQILGQKVEFLVSFYNNEISEKSEIFDDQFSVERPDGSNFTLKIRSTKLEDSAMYFCASSDRDNNQPQHFGDGTRLSIL.

The chain joins TRBV11-2 to TRBJ2-2, with a tentative D call TRBD1 (6 bases). CDR1 is SGHAT and CDR2 is FQNNGV in the germline V gene. This CDR3 spans 14 amino acids. V was pared by 6 bases and J by 1 base, with 9 bases between. CDR3 sequence: CASSLDRNTGELFF. CDR3 in DNA: TGTGCCAGCAGTCTGGACAGGAACACCGGGGAGCTGTTTTTT. Combining the CDR3 with reference TRBV11-2 and TRBJ2-2 gives the whole variable domain EAGVAQSPRYKIIEKRQSVAFWCNPISGHATLYWYQQILGQGPKLLIQFQNNGVVDDSQLPKDRFSAERLKGVDSTLKIQPAKLEDSAVYLCASSLDRNTGELFFGEGSRLTVL.

The rearrangement links TRBV3-1 (or the pseudogene TRBV3-2) to TRBJ1-2; D is unresolved. This CDR3 is 13 amino acids long. Germline values: CDR1 LGHDT, CDR2 YNNKEL (reference sequence). The V gene lost 1 base and the J gene lost 4 bases, with 7 bases spanning the gap. CDR3 loop: CASSQVRSYGYTF. The CDR3 nucleotides read TGTGCCAGCAGCCAAGTTAGGAGCTATGGCTACACCTTC.

The rearrangement links TRBV19 to TRBJ1-1, with TRBD1 as a possible D gene (6 bases). The CDR3 covers 13 residues. From germline, CDR1 is LNHDA and CDR2 SQIVND (reference sequence). Trimming pared 8 bases from V and 4 bases from J, leaving 14 bases between. CDR3 in amino acids: CASGNSRGTEAFF. CDR3 bases: TGTGCCAGTGGTAACAGCAGGGGCACTGAAGCTTTCTTT.

The chain employs TRBV10-2 and TRBJ1-1, with 8 bases fitting TRBD1. V shed 6 bases, J shed 1 base, and the junction held 7 bases outside the gene matches. This CDR3 has 15 residues. CDR1 is WSHSY, CDR2 SAAADI, per germline. The CDR3 region has the DNA TGCGCCAGCAGCTTGACAGGGGATGGGAACACTGAAGCTTTCTTT. This codes for CASSLTGDGNTEAFF.